This TCR beta chain was profiled in a study of T cell responses to AZD1222 COVID-19 vaccine. Overall study results and limits: The study identified only six AZD1222 recipients as seropositive at baseline. Reportedly, close to half of spike-specific TCRs are directed against unmutated variant regions. Repertoires were obtained solely post-peak T cell response.

Comments on this clone: No antigen is known for it.

Here immunoSEQ multiplex PCR was the method, and the copy in TCRdb shows in-frame clones only, minus some. Of tens of thousands of clones in the sample, more than 70% were seen once. This CDR3 is 15 amino acids long. Germline values: CDR1 SGHVS, CDR2 FQNEAQ. The V gene lost 1 base and the J gene lost 4 bases, with 10 bases spanning the gap. The specimen was peripheral blood, collected on day 0 of AZD1222 vaccination. The chain combines TRBV7-8 with TRBJ2-2, with no clear D. This TCR was sampled from an adult in good health. The DNA of the CDR3 is TGTGCCAGCAGCTTAGGGGTGGAGACCACCGGGGAGCTGTTTTTT. It encodes CASSLGVETTGELFF.